The rows below give T cell receptor beta chains drawn from one sample of a study of T cells in Graves' hyperthyroidism and ophthalmopathy. TCRdb independently ran MiXCR on the multiplex PCR reads; one entry per CDR3 protein. The sample records about 640,000 distinct CDR3 sequences, roughly 20% being singletons. Sequenced input: blood. These receptors originate from a man younger than 40 with Graves' ophthalmopathy. Each CDR3 is given with its conserved first and last residue. Fields, in order: V gene, D gene, J gene, clone size, CDR3 protein, CDR3 DNA. A D gene is named only where the DNA matches it firmly. Expanded clones get a size class; other rows say once, few or many, or leave the size out.

TRBV7-4	NA	TRBJ2-1	NA	CARIDTKIPYNEQFF	TGTGCCAGGATCGACACGAAAATCCCCTACAATGAGCAGTTCTTC
TRBV30	NA	TRBJ1-1	many	CAWGTGGTEAFF	TGTGCCTGGGGTACCGGGGGCACTGAAGCTTTCTTT
TRBV7-9	NA	TRBJ2-3	few	CASSFPSGTDTQYF	TGTGCCAGCAGCTTCCCTTCGGGCACAGATACGCAGTATTTT
TRBV6-1	TRBD1	TRBJ1-6	NA	CASSGDRTGGSPLHF	TGTGCCAGCAGTGGAGATAGGACAGGGGGTTCACCCCTCCACTTT
TRBV18	NA	TRBJ2-3	many	CASSPAADTQYF	TGTGCCAGCTCACCAGCGGCAGATACGCAGTATTTT
TRBV6-2/TRBV6-3	TRBD2	TRBJ2-2	NA	CASSYAGLAVTGELFF	TGTGCCAGCAGTTACGCGGGACTAGCGGTAACCGGGGAGCTGTTTTTT
TRBV7-9	TRBD2	TRBJ2-3	many	CASSPGTSGTDTQYF	TGTGCCAGCAGCCCCGGGACTAGCGGCACAGATACGCAGTATTTT
TRBV6-6	TRBD1	TRBJ1-1	few	CASSYRDRGPLGTEAFF	TGTGCCAGCAGTTACAGGGACAGGGGGCCTTTGGGGACTGAAGCTTTCTTT
TRBV27	NA	TRBJ2-3	NA	CASWVNTDTQYF	TGTGCCAGCTGGGTAAACACAGATACGCAGTATTTT
TRBV15	NA	TRBJ1-5	many	CATSREVGAFQPQHF	TGTGCCACCAGCAGAGAGGTGGGGGCCTTTCAGCCCCAGCATTTT
TRBV7-2	TRBD2	TRBJ2-7	NA	CASSQDSGTFYEQYF	TGTGCCAGCAGCCAGGATAGCGGGACATTCTACGAGCAGTACTTC
TRBV12-3/TRBV12-4	NA	TRBJ2-7	many	CASSLNEGYYEQYF	TGTGCCAGCAGTTTAAACGAGGGTTACTACGAGCAGTACTTC
TRBV7-8	TRBD2	TRBJ2-3	NA	CASNQRGGQTDTQYF	TGTGCCAGCAACCAACGGGGGGGGCAAACAGATACGCAGTATTTT
TRBV13	NA	TRBJ2-3	few	CASSYTQGEDTQYF	TGTGCCAGCAGTTACACACAGGGAGAAGATACGCAGTATTTT
TRBV20-1	TRBD1	TRBJ2-7	NA	CSARAPGTGTSNEQYF	TGCAGTGCTAGAGCCCCCGGGACAGGGACGTCTAACGAGCAGTACTTC
TRBV12-3/TRBV12-4	NA	TRBJ1-1	many	CASRRRGANTEAFF	TGTGCCAGCAGACGCCGCGGGGCGAACACTGAAGCTTTCTTT
TRBV2	NA	TRBJ2-1	NA	CASSALEQFF	TGTGCCAGCAGTGCTCTTGAGCAGTTCTTC
TRBV10-3	TRBD2	TRBJ2-7	NA	CAISELPPGLAVSYEQYF	TGTGCCATCAGTGAGCTGCCTCCGGGACTAGCGGTTTCCTACGAGCAGTACTTC
TRBV6-1	NA	TRBJ2-7	few	CASRKRDNSYEQYF	TGTGCCAGCAGGAAGCGGGACAACTCCTACGAGCAGTACTTC
TRBV20-1	TRBD2	TRBJ2-3	many	CSASLAGVDTQYF	TGCAGTGCTTCTCTAGCGGGAGTTGATACGCAGTATTTT
TRBV3-1	NA	TRBJ2-7	few	CASSQVIYEQYF	TGTGCCAGCAGCCAAGTCATCTACGAGCAGTACTTC
TRBV2	NA	TRBJ2-1	NA	CASSEGRETKQFF	TGTGCCAGCAGTGAAGGTAGGGAGACCAAGCAGTTCTTC
TRBV27	TRBD2	TRBJ2-3	NA	CASSPWGGRVVADTQYF	TGTGCCAGCAGTCCCTGGGGCGGGAGGGTTGTCGCAGATACGCAGTATTTT
TRBV30	TRBD2	TRBJ2-3	NA	CAWGLAGVLDTQYF	TGTGCCTGGGGACTAGCGGGAGTTTTAGATACGCAGTATTTT
TRBV29-1	NA	TRBJ1-2	NA	CSVEVRRQGTSFYGYTF	TGCAGCGTTGAGGTCCGCAGGCAGGGGACTTCATTCTATGGCTACACCTTC
TRBV29-1	NA	TRBJ2-7	few	CSVDEDSPSYEQYF	TGCAGCGTAGATGAGGACAGTCCTTCCTACGAGCAGTACTTC
TRBV3-1	NA	TRBJ2-2	NA	CASSQSGAATGELFF	TGTGCCAGCAGCCAATCAGGGGCTGCCACCGGGGAGCTGTTTTTT
TRBV7-2	TRBD2	TRBJ2-7	many	CASRPSGGSYEQYF	TGTGCCAGCAGACCGTCGGGGGGGAGCTACGAGCAGTACTTC
TRBV6-5	NA	TRBJ2-1	NA	CASSYQGGRLFF	TGTGCCAGCAGTTACCAGGGCGGGCGGCTGTTCTTC
TRBV28	NA	TRBJ1-5	many	CASSDRHGNQPQHF	TGTGCCAGCAGTGATCGACACGGCAATCAGCCCCAGCATTTT
TRBV20-1	TRBD2	TRBJ2-4	NA	CSARVDFGGSRAKNIQYF	TGCAGTGCTAGAGTTGATTTTGGCGGGAGCCGGGCCAAAAACATTCAGTACTTC
TRBV29-1	TRBD1	TRBJ2-6	NA	CSVEDRPDRAGANVLTF	TGCAGCGTTGAAGATCGACCGGACAGGGCTGGGGCCAACGTCCTGACTTTC
TRBV18	TRBD1	TRBJ2-1	NA	CASSPSGGADFDEQFF	TGTGCCAGCTCACCGTCAGGGGGCGCGGATTTTGATGAGCAGTTCTTC
TRBV19	TRBD2	TRBJ2-5	NA	CASSTLSSGRTETQYF	TGTGCCAGTAGTACCCTATCTAGCGGGAGAACAGAGACCCAGTACTTC
TRBV30	NA	TRBJ2-2	NA	CAWSKGVTGELFF	TGTGCCTGGAGTAAGGGGGTCACCGGGGAGCTGTTTTTT
TRBV20-1	TRBD2	TRBJ2-3	NA	CSARDWGLAGVYTQYF	TGCAGTGCTAGAGACTGGGGACTAGCGGGAGTATATACGCAGTATTTT
TRBV12-5	TRBD2	TRBJ2-1	many	CGSGLAGAHEQFF	TGTGGCTCTGGACTAGCGGGAGCTCATGAGCAGTTCTTC
TRBV9	NA	TRBJ2-7	few	CASSVGVGGRYEQYF	TGTGCCAGCAGCGTAGGCGTGGGAGGTCGCTACGAGCAGTACTTC
TRBV20-1	TRBD2	TRBJ2-2	NA	CSARAGLAGGDTGELFF	TGCAGTGCTAGAGCGGGACTAGCGGGAGGTGACACCGGGGAGCTGTTTTTT
TRBV6-1	NA	TRBJ2-3	few	CASKTEGPTDTQYF	TGTGCCAGCAAAACGGAAGGACCCACAGATACGCAGTATTTT
TRBV7-9	NA	TRBJ2-2	NA	CASSLVEELFF	TGTGCCAGCAGCTTAGTTGAGGAGCTGTTTTTT
TRBV2	NA	TRBJ1-2	many	CASSEPGFGKNYGYTF	TGTGCCAGCAGTGAGCCGGGCTTCGGGAAAAACTATGGCTACACCTTC
TRBV15	NA	TRBJ1-5	many	CATSRSSGPHNQPQHF	TGTGCCACCAGCAGAAGTAGTGGTCCGCACAATCAGCCCCAGCATTTT
TRBV29-1	TRBD2	TRBJ2-2	NA	CSVGLAGSTGELFF	TGCAGCGTTGGCCTAGCGGGGAGCACCGGGGAGCTGTTTTTT
TRBV2	TRBD2	TRBJ2-5	many	CASSSTSGRGETQYF	TGTGCCAGCAGTTCGACTAGCGGGAGAGGCGAGACCCAGTACTTC